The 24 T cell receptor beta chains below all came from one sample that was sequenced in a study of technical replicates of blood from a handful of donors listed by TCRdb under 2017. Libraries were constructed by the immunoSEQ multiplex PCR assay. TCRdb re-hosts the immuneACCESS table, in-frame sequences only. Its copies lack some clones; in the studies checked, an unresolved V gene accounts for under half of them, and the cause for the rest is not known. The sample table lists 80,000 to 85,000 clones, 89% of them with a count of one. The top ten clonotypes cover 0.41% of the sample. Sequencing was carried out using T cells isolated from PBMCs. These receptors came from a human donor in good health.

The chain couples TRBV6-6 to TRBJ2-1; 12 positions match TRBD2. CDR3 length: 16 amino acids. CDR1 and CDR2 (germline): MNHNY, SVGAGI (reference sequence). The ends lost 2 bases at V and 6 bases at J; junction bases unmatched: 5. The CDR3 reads CASSYSSGLAGNEQFF. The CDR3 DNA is TGTGCCAGCAGTTACAGCTCGGGACTAGCGGGCAATGAGCAGTTCTTC.

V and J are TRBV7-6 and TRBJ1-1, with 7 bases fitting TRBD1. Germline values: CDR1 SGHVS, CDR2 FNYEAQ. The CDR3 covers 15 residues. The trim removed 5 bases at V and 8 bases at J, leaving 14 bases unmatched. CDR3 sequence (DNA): TGTGCCAGCAGCCGAAACTCGGGACAGACCGAAGAAGCTTTCTTT. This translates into CASSRNSGQTEEAFF.

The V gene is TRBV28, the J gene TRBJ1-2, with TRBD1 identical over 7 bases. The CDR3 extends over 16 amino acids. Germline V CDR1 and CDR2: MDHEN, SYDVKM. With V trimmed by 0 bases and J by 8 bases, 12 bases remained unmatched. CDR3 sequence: CASSLWVVEGAGGYTF. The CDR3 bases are TGTGCCAGCAGTTTATGGGTTGTCGAGGGGGCGGGAGGCTACACCTTC.

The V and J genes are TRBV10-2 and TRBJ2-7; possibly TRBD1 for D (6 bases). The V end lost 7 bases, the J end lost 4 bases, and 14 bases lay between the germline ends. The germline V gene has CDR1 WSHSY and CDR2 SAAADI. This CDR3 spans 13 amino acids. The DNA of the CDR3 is TGCGCCAGCATCCCGGACAGTTGGTACGAGCAGTACTTC. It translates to CASIPDSWYEQYF.

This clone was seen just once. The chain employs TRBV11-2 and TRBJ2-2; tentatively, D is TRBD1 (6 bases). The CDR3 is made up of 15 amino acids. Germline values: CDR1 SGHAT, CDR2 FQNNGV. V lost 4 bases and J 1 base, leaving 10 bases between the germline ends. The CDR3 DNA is TGTGCCAGCAGCTCTTTGACAGGGAACACCGGGGAGCTGTTTTTT. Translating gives CASSSLTGNTGELFF.

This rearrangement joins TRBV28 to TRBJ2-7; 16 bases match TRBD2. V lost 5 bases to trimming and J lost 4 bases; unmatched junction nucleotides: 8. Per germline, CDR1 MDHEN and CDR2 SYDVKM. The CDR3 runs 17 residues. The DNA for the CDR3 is TGTGCCAGCAGTAGCCCGGGACTAGCGGGAGGGCGGTACGAGCAGTACTTC. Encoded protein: CASSSPGLAGGRYEQYF.

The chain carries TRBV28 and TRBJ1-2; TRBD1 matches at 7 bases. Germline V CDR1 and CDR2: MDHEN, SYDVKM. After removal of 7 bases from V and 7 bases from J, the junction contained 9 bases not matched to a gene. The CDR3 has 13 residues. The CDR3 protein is CASMQQTGIGYTF. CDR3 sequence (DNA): TGTGCCAGCATGCAGCAGACAGGGATTGGCTACACCTTC.

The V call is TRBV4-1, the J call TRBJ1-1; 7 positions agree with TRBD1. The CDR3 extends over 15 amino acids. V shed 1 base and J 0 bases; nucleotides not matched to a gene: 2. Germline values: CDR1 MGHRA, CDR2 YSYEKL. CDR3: CASSQGTGLNTEAFF. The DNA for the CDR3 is TGCGCCAGCAGCCAAGGGACAGGATTGAACACTGAAGCTTTCTTT.

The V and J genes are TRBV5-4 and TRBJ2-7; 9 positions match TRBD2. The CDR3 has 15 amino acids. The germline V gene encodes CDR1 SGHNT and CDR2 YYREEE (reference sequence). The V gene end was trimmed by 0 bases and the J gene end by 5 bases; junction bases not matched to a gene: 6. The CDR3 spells CASSLAVAGVNEQYF. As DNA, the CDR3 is TGTGCCAGCAGCTTGGCGGTAGCGGGAGTTAACGAGCAGTACTTC. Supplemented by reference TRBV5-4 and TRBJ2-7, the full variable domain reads ETGVTQSPTHLIKTRGQQVTLRCSSQSGHNTVSWYQQALGQGPQFIFQYYREEENGRGNFPPRFSGLQFPNYSSELNVNALELDDSALYLCASSLAVAGVNEQYFGPGTRLTVT.

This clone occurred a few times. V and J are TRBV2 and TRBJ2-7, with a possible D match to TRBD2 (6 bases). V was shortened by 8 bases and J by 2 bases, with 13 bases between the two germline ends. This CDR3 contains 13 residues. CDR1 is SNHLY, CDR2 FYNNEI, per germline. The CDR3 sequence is CASGGGATYEQYF. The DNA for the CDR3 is TGTGCCAGCGGCGGCGGGGCCACCTACGAGCAGTACTTC.

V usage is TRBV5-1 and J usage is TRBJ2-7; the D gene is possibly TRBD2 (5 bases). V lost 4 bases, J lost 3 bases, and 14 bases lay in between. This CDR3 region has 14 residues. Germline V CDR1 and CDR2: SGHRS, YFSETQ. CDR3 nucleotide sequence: TGCGCCAGCAGCCAAGCTAGCCCCTACTACGAGCAGTACTTC. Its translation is CASSQASPYYEQYF.

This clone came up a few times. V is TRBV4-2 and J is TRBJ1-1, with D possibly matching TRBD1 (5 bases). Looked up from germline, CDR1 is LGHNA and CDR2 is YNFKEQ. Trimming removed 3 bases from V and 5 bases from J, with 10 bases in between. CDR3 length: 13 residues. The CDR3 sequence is CASSQEGVTEAFF. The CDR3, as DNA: TGTGCCAGCAGCCAGGAAGGGGTAACTGAAGCTTTCTTT.

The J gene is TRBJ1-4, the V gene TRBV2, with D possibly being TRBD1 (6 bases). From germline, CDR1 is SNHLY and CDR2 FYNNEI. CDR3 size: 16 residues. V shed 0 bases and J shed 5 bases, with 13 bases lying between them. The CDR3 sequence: CASSEAPMDSNEKLFF. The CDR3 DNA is TGTGCCAGCAGTGAAGCGCCGATGGACAGCAATGAAAAACTGTTTTTT.

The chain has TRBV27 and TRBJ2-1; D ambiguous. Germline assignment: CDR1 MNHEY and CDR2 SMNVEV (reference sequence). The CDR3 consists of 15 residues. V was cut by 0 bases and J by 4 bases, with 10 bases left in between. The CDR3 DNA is TGTGCCAGCAGTTTATCCGGGTCCCTATACAATGAGCAGTTCTTC. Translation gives CASSLSGSLYNEQFF.

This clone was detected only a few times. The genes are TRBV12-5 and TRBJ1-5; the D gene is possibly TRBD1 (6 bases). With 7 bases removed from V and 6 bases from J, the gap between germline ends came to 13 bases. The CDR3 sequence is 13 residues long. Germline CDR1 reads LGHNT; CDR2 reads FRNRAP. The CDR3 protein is CASAPQGGQPQHF. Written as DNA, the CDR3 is TGTGCTAGTGCCCCACAGGGCGGTCAGCCCCAGCATTTT.

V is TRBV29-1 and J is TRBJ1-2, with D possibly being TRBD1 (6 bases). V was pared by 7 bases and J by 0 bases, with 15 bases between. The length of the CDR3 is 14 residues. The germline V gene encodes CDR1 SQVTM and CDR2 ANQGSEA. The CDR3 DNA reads TGCAGCGCAACCGGGACATCTTCTAACTATGGCTACACCTTC. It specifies CSATGTSSNYGYTF.

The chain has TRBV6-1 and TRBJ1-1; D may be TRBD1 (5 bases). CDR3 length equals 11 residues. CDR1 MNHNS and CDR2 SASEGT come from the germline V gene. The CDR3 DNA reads TGTGCATCGGGGGGACTGGGGGAAGCTTTCTTT. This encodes CASGGLGEAFF.

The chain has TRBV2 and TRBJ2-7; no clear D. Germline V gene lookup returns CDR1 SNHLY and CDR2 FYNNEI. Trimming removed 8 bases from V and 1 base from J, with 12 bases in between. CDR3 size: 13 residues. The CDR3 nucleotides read TGTGCCAGCGCCGTGGCAGTATCCTACGAGCAGTACTTC. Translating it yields CASAVAVSYEQYF.

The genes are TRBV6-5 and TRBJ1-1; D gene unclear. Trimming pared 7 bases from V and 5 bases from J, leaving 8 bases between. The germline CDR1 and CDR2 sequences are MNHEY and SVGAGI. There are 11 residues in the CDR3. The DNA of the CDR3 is TGTGCCAGCACGAGGGATACTGAAGCTTTCTTT. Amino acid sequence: CASTRDTEAFF.

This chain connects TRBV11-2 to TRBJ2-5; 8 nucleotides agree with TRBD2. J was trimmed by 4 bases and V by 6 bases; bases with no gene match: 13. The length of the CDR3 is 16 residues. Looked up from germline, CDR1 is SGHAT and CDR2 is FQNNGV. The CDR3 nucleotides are TGTGCCAGCAGTACCCTATCCGGGAGGGATGGAGAGACCCAGTACTTC. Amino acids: CASSTLSGRDGETQYF.

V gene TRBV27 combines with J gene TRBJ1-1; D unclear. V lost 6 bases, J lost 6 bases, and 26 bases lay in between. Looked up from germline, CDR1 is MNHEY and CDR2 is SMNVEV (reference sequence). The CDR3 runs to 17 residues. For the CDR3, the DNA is TGTGCCAGCAGCCATAGGGCCGGGGAACTTATAGACCCTGAAGCTTTCTTT. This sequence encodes CASSHRAGELIDPEAFF.

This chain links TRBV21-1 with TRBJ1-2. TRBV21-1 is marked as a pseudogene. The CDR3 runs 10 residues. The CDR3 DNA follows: TGTGCCAGCCATATGAGGGGCTACACCTTC. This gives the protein CASHMRGYTF.

The CDR3: CASSRVDRALTYEQYF. The CDR3 DNA sequence: TGTGCCAGCAGTCGCGTAGACAGGGCATTAACCTACGAGCAGTACTTC. J is TRBJ2-7 and V is TRBV27; 7 bases map to TRBD1. J lost 2 bases, V lost 5 bases, and 12 bases had no gene match. The germline CDR1 and CDR2 sequences are MNHEY and SMNVEV (reference sequence). CDR3 length equals 16 residues.

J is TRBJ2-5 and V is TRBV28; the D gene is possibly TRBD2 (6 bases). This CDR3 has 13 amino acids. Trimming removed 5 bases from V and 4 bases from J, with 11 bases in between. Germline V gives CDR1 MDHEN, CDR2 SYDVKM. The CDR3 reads CASSRLGGETQYF. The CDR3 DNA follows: TGTGCCAGCAGTCGACTAGGAGGAGAGACCCAGTACTTC.